This T cell receptor (beta chain) was sequenced during a study of T cell responses to AZD1222 COVID-19 vaccine. Details on this clone: Its antigen is currently unknown.

V gave up 6 bases and J gave up 7 bases; unmatched junction bases: 13. Germline V gene sequence: CDR1 SQVTM, CDR2 ANQGSEA. The CDR3 is made up of 14 amino acids. TCRdb's table, derived via immunoSEQ multiplex PCR, lists solely in-frame clones and lacks some. The table has some 120,000 clones, approximately 83% seen once. The study, taken as a whole, reports: Spike-specific TCRs gained breadth and depth after people received two AZD1222 doses.

This clonotype originated in an adult in good health. This material consisted of peripheral blood, taken on day 0 of MenACWY control vaccination. V and J are TRBV29-1 and TRBJ2-3; TRBD2 agrees at 7 bases. The DNA of the CDR3 is TGCAGCGTCCTTATGTGGGGGGGGAGGAATACGCAGTATTTT. This encodes CSVLMWGGRNTQYF.